This TCR beta chain was recorded in a study of blood T cell repertoires in COVID-19. Study overall: COVID-19 samples collected from the United States, Italy and Spain covered acute and convalescent phases.

Original methodology: Estimation of nucleated cell counts relied on the amplification of reference gene primers. TCRdb's table, derived via immunoSEQ multiplex PCR, lists solely in-frame clones and lacks some. Clone size and V and J calls were adopted from that table, with D and trimming inferred from the DNA. The sample contains around 200,000 clones, around 83% of which appear only once. Researchers sorted participants into cohorts using their self-reported clinical history. Two negative PCRs, clearance, or symptom resolution were required of recovered Cohort 3 donors. CDR1 is LGHNA and CDR2 is YNFKEQ in the germline V gene. The V and J ends lost 0 bases and 0 bases, in that order; junction bases with no gene match: 7. The CDR3 extends over 18 amino acids.

Sample: PBMCs or T cells enriched from blood (not recorded which). The TCR comes from a man in his forties who had recovered from COVID-19. The genes are TRBV4-2 and TRBJ2-7; 11 nucleotides line up with TRBD2. The CDR3 here is CASSQELAGALTSYEQYF. In DNA form, the CDR3 reads TGTGCCAGCAGCCAAGAACTAGCGGGGGCCTTAACCTCCTACGAGCAGTACTTC.